Listed below are T cell receptor beta chains from one sample, sequenced in a study of T cell changes during pregnancy in multiple sclerosis. Assay used: immunoSEQ multiplex PCR; TCRdb lists only in-frame clones, some missing. The sample shows roughly 26,000 clones, roughly nine tenths of them seen only once. The sample consisted of CD8+ T cells from peripheral blood mononuclear cells, taken in the second trimester of pregnancy. The receptors were sampled from a female donor with multiple sclerosis, enrolled in a pregnancy study. Each CDR3 is given with its conserved first and last residue. The order of the fields is clone size, J gene, V gene, D gene, CDR3 protein, CDR3 DNA. D genes are given only for firm matches. Clone size is stated in some rows and not others, as once, few, many or a class when expanded.

clone size: NA; J gene: TRBJ1-1; V gene: TRBV19; D gene: NA; CDR3 protein: CASRQGTEAFF; CDR3 DNA: TGTGCCAGTAGACAGGGAACTGAAGCTTTCTTT
clone size: NA; J gene: TRBJ2-1; V gene: TRBV7-8; D gene: TRBD2; CDR3 protein: CASSYRTSGNEQFF; CDR3 DNA: TGTGCCAGCAGCTACCGGACTAGCGGCAATGAGCAGTTCTTC
clone size: once; J gene: TRBJ2-7; V gene: TRBV5-8; D gene: NA; CDR3 protein: CASSLLGSYEQYF; CDR3 DNA: TGTGCCAGCAGCTTGCTCGGGAGCTACGAGCAGTACTTC
clone size: once; J gene: TRBJ2-7; V gene: TRBV7-9; D gene: NA; CDR3 protein: CASSRRSYEQYF; CDR3 DNA: TGTGCCAGCAGCCGCAGATCCTACGAGCAGTACTTC
clone size: NA; J gene: TRBJ1-5; V gene: TRBV5-1; D gene: NA; CDR3 protein: CASSSLPNQPQHF; CDR3 DNA: TGCGCCAGCAGCTCCCTCCCTAATCAGCCCCAGCATTTT
clone size: NA; J gene: TRBJ2-1; V gene: TRBV4-2; D gene: NA; CDR3 protein: CASSQLRDNEQFF; CDR3 DNA: TGTGCCAGCAGCCAACTGAGAGACAATGAGCAGTTCTTC
clone size: NA; J gene: TRBJ2-1; V gene: TRBV19; D gene: TRBD2; CDR3 protein: CASSIRSGGYNEQFF; CDR3 DNA: TGTGCCAGTAGTATCCGGAGCGGGGGTTACAATGAGCAGTTCTTC
clone size: NA; J gene: TRBJ2-7; V gene: TRBV7-6; D gene: NA; CDR3 protein: CASSLSGRGYEQYF; CDR3 DNA: TGTGCCAGCAGCTTATCGGGCAGGGGTTACGAGCAGTACTTC
clone size: NA; J gene: TRBJ2-5; V gene: TRBV2; D gene: TRBD2; CDR3 protein: CASSRRLAGGETQYF; CDR3 DNA: TGTGCCAGCAGCCGACGGCTAGCGGGAGGAGAGACCCAGTACTTC
clone size: NA; J gene: TRBJ1-2; V gene: TRBV5-4; D gene: TRBD1; CDR3 protein: CASSLDRGRVDGYTF; CDR3 DNA: TGTGCCAGCAGCTTAGACAGGGGGCGCGTTGATGGCTACACCTTC
clone size: NA; J gene: TRBJ2-7; V gene: TRBV30; D gene: TRBD2; CDR3 protein: CACTGLAGVEQYF; CDR3 DNA: TGTGCCTGTACCGGACTAGCGGGAGTCGAGCAGTACTTC
clone size: NA; J gene: TRBJ1-2; V gene: TRBV29-1; D gene: TRBD1; CDR3 protein: CSDAGTGGAHYTF; CDR3 DNA: TGCAGCGATGCCGGGACAGGGGGCGCCCACTACACCTTC
clone size: NA; J gene: TRBJ2-1; V gene: TRBV4-1; D gene: NA; CDR3 protein: CASSQLRSSYNEQFF; CDR3 DNA: TGCGCCAGCAGCCAACTCAGGTCCTCCTACAATGAGCAGTTCTTC
clone size: NA; J gene: TRBJ2-7; V gene: TRBV27; D gene: TRBD2; CDR3 protein: CASSLSGVAGAKYEQYF; CDR3 DNA: TGTGCCAGCAGTTTATCGGGGGTAGCGGGAGCTAAATACGAGCAGTACTTC
clone size: NA; J gene: TRBJ2-1; V gene: TRBV27; D gene: TRBD2; CDR3 protein: CASSLSNIAGGREQFF; CDR3 DNA: TGTGCCAGCAGTTTATCGAACATAGCGGGAGGCAGGGAGCAGTTCTTC
clone size: NA; J gene: TRBJ2-7; V gene: TRBV7-8; D gene: TRBD1; CDR3 protein: CASSTGTVSYEQYF; CDR3 DNA: TGTGCCAGTTCCACCGGGACAGTCTCCTACGAGCAGTACTTC
clone size: NA; J gene: TRBJ2-3; V gene: TRBV5-8; D gene: NA; CDR3 protein: CASSLFSEFADTQYF; CDR3 DNA: TGTGCCAGCAGCTTGTTTTCGGAGTTCGCAGATACGCAGTATTTT
clone size: few; J gene: TRBJ1-1; V gene: TRBV5-1; D gene: TRBD1; CDR3 protein: CASSWTGVGTEAFF; CDR3 DNA: TGCGCCAGCAGCTGGACAGGGGTTGGCACTGAAGCTTTCTTT
clone size: NA; J gene: TRBJ1-3; V gene: TRBV28; D gene: NA; CDR3 protein: CASSLLSGNSGNTIYF; CDR3 DNA: TGTGCCAGCAGTTTGCTTTCAGGAAACTCTGGAAACACCATATATTTT
clone size: NA; J gene: TRBJ1-2; V gene: TRBV27; D gene: NA; CDR3 protein: CASRDRKGNGYTF; CDR3 DNA: TGTGCCAGCAGGGACAGAAAAGGAAATGGCTACACCTTC
clone size: NA; J gene: TRBJ2-1; V gene: TRBV6-4; D gene: TRBD1; CDR3 protein: CASSDSRAGGHNEQFF; CDR3 DNA: TGTGCCAGCAGTGACTCGAGGGCAGGGGGCCACAATGAGCAGTTCTTC
clone size: once; J gene: TRBJ2-3; V gene: TRBV18; D gene: TRBD1; CDR3 protein: CASSPPGQDPDDTQYF; CDR3 DNA: TGTGCCAGCTCACCGCCCGGACAGGACCCAGATGATACGCAGTATTTT
clone size: NA; J gene: TRBJ1-1; V gene: TRBV5-3; D gene: NA; CDR3 protein: CARSYHRAGNTEAFF; CDR3 DNA: TGTGCCAGAAGCTACCACAGGGCGGGGAACACTGAAGCTTTCTTT